Below, one T cell receptor beta chain is given with its context. The antigen is not known. The data derive from a study of cytomegalovirus exposure and HLA in healthy donors. Study background: The 100 million to 140 million unique TCR beta sequences, from 150 million to 200 million T cells, were found by an earlier analysis.

With 60 Vbeta and 13 Jbeta primers, the PCR was carried out. Assay used: immunoSEQ multiplex PCR; TCRdb lists only in-frame clones, some missing. The table shows around 220,000 clones, with 65% to 80% occurring only once. Study-level findings and limits: Being productive about 87% or about 30% of the time was typical of most TCR beta V segments in an earlier analysis.

The ends were cut back, 4 bases at V and 2 bases at J, with 18 bases in the middle. This CDR3 comprises 16 residues. In germline, CDR1 is SGHNT, CDR2 YYREEE (reference sequence). This rearrangement joins TRBV5-4 to TRBJ1-1; D is perhaps TRBD1 (5 bases). Source material: PBMCs. This TCR was recovered from a girl aged 2-9 years in good health and CMV-seronegative. CDR3 nucleotides: TGTGCCAGCAGCGAGGAGAGTCGGGGGGGAAACACTGAAGCTTTCTTT. Translated: CASSEESRGGNTEAFF.